This T cell receptor (beta chain) was identified during a study of radiotherapy plus CTLA-4 blockade in lung cancer. Study-level points and caveats: Clones of tumor-derived TCRs expanded in blood after radiotherapy plus ipilimumab.

Here immunoSEQ multiplex PCR was the method, and the copy in TCRdb shows in-frame clones only, minus some. The sample holds about 53,000 clones, 80% to 90% seen once. For this clone: Its matching antigen is unknown.

There are 12 residues in the CDR3. The germline gives CDR1 SQVTM, CDR2 ANQGSEA. Trimming took off 4 bases at V and 3 bases at J, with 10 bases between the two ends. This chain connects TRBV29-1 to TRBJ2-7; D ambiguous. The sequencing used peripheral blood, collected from a patient treated with radiotherapy plus ipilimumab. This clonotype was obtained from a human donor with non-small cell lung cancer whose response to radiotherapy plus ipilimumab could not be evaluated. Here the CDR3 reads CSVGAGYYEQYF. The CDR3 DNA follows: TGCAGCGTTGGGGCAGGATACTACGAGCAGTACTTC.